The 2 T cell receptor beta chains below come from one sample, sequenced in a study of post-analysis software for immune sequencing data. cDNA libraries for TCR beta contained unique molecular identifiers. One entry per CDR3 protein results from TCRdb running MiXCR on the PCR reads. This table holds more than 450,000 distinct CDR3 sequences, roughly 45% found once. Whole-study findings and limits: Patients showed TRBV5-6, TRBV5-1 and TRBV20-1 among roughly 5 TRBV segments more frequent than in controls.

These receptors' targets are unknown. The sequenced sample was blood. These receptors all come from a girl aged 10-17 years with multiple sclerosis.

The count of this clonotype is one. V gene TRBV10-2 combines with J gene TRBJ1-2; no reliable D call. V was pared by 3 bases and J by 1 base, with 9 bases between. Germline CDR1 and CDR2: WSHSY and SAAADI. The CDR3 is 14 residues long. The CDR3 sequence: CASSDSDINYGYTF. As DNA, the CDR3 is TGCGCCAGCAGTGATAGTGACATTAACTATGGCTACACCTTC.

This chain uses TRBV15 with TRBJ2-1, with 9 bases lining up with TRBD2. Germline assignment: CDR1 LNHNV and CDR2 YYDKDF (reference sequence). The ends lost 3 bases at V and 5 bases at J; junction bases unmatched: 5. The CDR3 has 15 amino acids. The CDR3: CATSSGLAGHNEQFF. Written as DNA, the CDR3 is TGTGCCACCAGCAGCGGCCTAGCGGGGCACAATGAGCAGTTCTTC.